One and the same sample provided the 21 T cell receptor beta chains below, sequenced in a study of blood T cell repertoires in COVID-19. Profiled with immunoSEQ multiplex PCR; TCRdb holds only in-frame clones, not every one. This table has some 360,000 clones, about 92% appearing once. The source material was peripheral blood. The receptors here all came from a woman aged 60-70 years with COVID-19, enrolled during active disease.

The rearrangement uses TRBV10-2 and TRBJ1-5; a possible D gene is TRBD1 (6 bases). CDR1 is WSHSY and CDR2 is SAAADI in the germline V gene. The CDR3 loop spans 14 amino acids. V dropped 10 bases and J dropped 6 bases, with 19 bases sitting between them. The CDR3 DNA reads as TGCGCCATCTACGGACAGCGCCCTGGTCAGCCCCAGCATTTT. Translating it yields CAIYGQRPGQPQHF.

This chain uses TRBV5-1 with TRBJ2-1, with D tentatively TRBD1 (6 bases). In germline, CDR1 is SGHRS, CDR2 YFSETQ. This CDR3 is 13 amino acids long. Trimming removed 2 bases at V and 9 bases at J, with 12 bases between. CDR3 sequence (DNA): TGCGCCAGCAGCTTTGGGACAATTGGTGAGCAGTTCTTC. Translation: CASSFGTIGEQFF.

The gene calls are TRBV4-2 and TRBJ1-3; TRBD1 might be the D (6 bases). Germline V gives CDR1 LGHNA, CDR2 YNFKEQ. V shed 1 base and J shed 9 bases, with 13 bases lying between them. This CDR3 contains 14 residues. The CDR3 spells CASSQVTGSSTIYF. For the CDR3, the DNA is TGTGCCAGCAGCCAAGTAACAGGGTCTTCCACCATATATTTT.

A single count supports this clone. The chain has TRBV5-4 and TRBJ2-5; TRBD2 might be the D (7 bases). CDR1 is SGHNT and CDR2 is YYREEE in the germline V gene (reference sequence). V was cut by 1 base and J by 5 bases, with 21 bases left in between. CDR3 length: 17 amino acids. The CDR3 DNA reads as TGTGCCAGCAGCTTGTTGGGGGCGGGGCGGGGGATGGAGACCCAGTACTTC. It yields the protein CASSLLGAGRGMETQYF.

This chain links TRBV21-1 with TRBJ1-2; TRBD1 was called by the table and not checked on the DNA. TRBV21-1 is an annotated pseudogene. The CDR3 extends over 13 amino acids. The CDR3 DNA is TGTGCCAGCACCATAATCCCAGGGTTAGGCTACACCTTC. As protein: CASTIIPGLGYTF.

This chain links TRBV6-6 with TRBJ1-1; D is unclear. The germline V and J ends were trimmed by 6 bases and 6 bases, with 20 bases remaining between them. The germline V gene has CDR1 MNHNY and CDR2 SVGAGI (reference sequence). The CDR3 runs to 15 residues. The CDR3 DNA is TGTGCCAGCAGCCCCGGGGAGGGAAAAGCCTCTGAAGCTTTCTTT. Protein product: CASSPGEGKASEAFF.

J is TRBJ1-3 and V is TRBV11-2; D gene uncertain. Germline CDR1 is SGHAT and CDR2 is FQNNGV. The V and J ends lost 5 bases and 0 bases respectively, with 11 bases between them. This CDR3 comprises 15 residues. CDR3: CASSLARGSGNTIYF. Written as DNA, the CDR3 is TGTGCCAGCAGCCTAGCTCGGGGCTCTGGAAACACCATATATTTT.

The V gene is TRBV21-1, the J gene TRBJ2-7; the table's D call of TRBD1 was not tested on the DNA. TRBV21-1 is marked as a pseudogene. The CDR3 contains 12 residues. The CDR3 loop is CASSKPNYEQYF. CDR3 DNA: TGTGCCAGCAGCAAACCCAACTACGAGCAGTACTTC.

V and J are TRBV28 and TRBJ1-5; 9 bases are a match to TRBD1. V dropped 8 bases and J dropped 6; count of bases not matched to a gene: 14. The length of the CDR3 is 16 residues. CDR1 MDHEN and CDR2 SYDVKM come from the germline V gene. The CDR3 reads CASDTSGGQGSQPQHF. As DNA, the CDR3 is TGTGCCAGCGACACAAGTGGGGGACAGGGATCTCAGCCCCAGCATTTT.

The rearrangement uses TRBV6-5 and TRBJ1-2, with TRBD1 matching over 8 bases. CDR1 and CDR2 (germline): MNHEY, SVGAGI. This CDR3 is built from 14 residues. J lost 4 bases, V lost 1 base, and 2 bases had no gene match. The DNA of the CDR3 is TGTGCCAGCAGTTACTACGACAGGGGCTATGGCTACACCTTC. This gives the protein CASSYYDRGYGYTF.

J is TRBJ2-1 and V is TRBV3-1 (or the pseudogene TRBV3-2); D not resolved. From germline, CDR1 is LGHDT and CDR2 YNNKEL (reference sequence). Trimming shortened V by 2 bases and J by 9 bases, and 14 bases separated the two germline ends. The CDR3 is 14 amino acids. The DNA of the CDR3 is TGTGCCAGCAGCCAAAGCCATGGGCGCGCTGAGCAGTTCTTC. Translating gives CASSQSHGRAEQFF.

This clone is a singleton in its sample. J is TRBJ1-2 and V is TRBV13; a possible D gene is TRBD1 (5 bases). Germline-derived CDR1 and CDR2 are PRHDT and FYEKMQ (reference sequence). With 8 bases removed from V and 7 bases from J, the gap between germline ends came to 20 bases. The CDR3 sequence is 14 residues long. As DNA, the CDR3 is TGTGCCAGCCGGTGGGGGGGATCCCCCGGTGGCTACACCTTC. It yields the protein CASRWGGSPGGYTF.

The V call is TRBV28, the J call TRBJ1-1, with D possibly TRBD1 on 5 matching bases. This CDR3 region has 11 residues. V lost 11 bases and J 4 bases, leaving 11 bases between the germline ends. CDR1 and CDR2 (germline): MDHEN, SYDVKM. The CDR3 DNA reads as TGTGCCCTGGGGGGGAGCACTGAAGCTTTCTTT. Amino acids: CALGGSTEAFF.

This clone showed up just once. The chain joins TRBV6-5 to TRBJ1-1; the D is unclear. CDR1 is MNHEY and CDR2 is SVGAGI in the germline V gene. Trimming cost V 6 bases and J 3 bases, with 11 bases left between them. The CDR3 runs 13 residues. The CDR3 DNA is TGTGCCAGCAGGGGAGACATCGACACTGAAGCTTTCTTT. Its translation: CASRGDIDTEAFF.

The CDR3 here is CASSPPRGDSVDTQYF. CDR3 sequence (DNA): TGTGCCAGCTCACCACCGCGGGGGGATTCGGTAGATACGCAGTATTTT. The chain combines TRBV18 with TRBJ2-3, with 8 nucleotides matching TRBD2. The CDR3 spans 16 residues. The germline CDR1 and CDR2 sequences are KGHSH and LQKENI. Losses at the gene ends were 0 bases for V and 5 bases for J; bases not matched to a gene: 7.

CDR3 sequence (DNA): TGTGCCACCAGCAGAGTTACTAGCGGGGGGGCCGCAGATACGCAGTATTTT. This codes for CATSRVTSGGAADTQYF. J is TRBJ2-3 and V is TRBV15, with 13 bases fitting TRBD2. Trimming took 1 base from V and 4 from J; bases not matched to a gene: 5. There are 17 residues in the CDR3. Germline CDR1 reads LNHNV; CDR2 reads YYDKDF (reference sequence).

The V gene is TRBV4-2, the J gene TRBJ2-1; possibly TRBD2 for D (6 bases). V was clipped by 4 bases and J by 1 base, with 8 bases between them. This CDR3 spans 14 amino acids. Germline loops: CDR1 LGHNA, CDR2 YNFKEQ. In DNA form, the CDR3 reads TGTGCCAGCAGCCCGCGGGGATCCTACAATGAGCAGTTCTTC. As protein: CASSPRGSYNEQFF.

V usage is TRBV28 and J usage is TRBJ2-2; D may be TRBD1 (6 bases). Trimming removed 7 bases at V and 3 bases at J, with 15 bases between. CDR1 is MDHEN, CDR2 SYDVKM, per germline. The length of the CDR3 is 15 residues. The CDR3 reads CASNPTGRDTGELFF. CDR3 DNA: TGTGCCAGCAATCCCACAGGGCGGGACACCGGGGAGCTGTTTTTT.

This chain connects TRBV19 to TRBJ1-2, with 8 bases lining up with TRBD1. Germline CDR1 is LNHDA and CDR2 is SQIVND (reference sequence). Germline trimming cut 6 bases from V and 3 bases from J; bases unmatched to any gene: 9. The CDR3 is made up of 15 amino acids. This CDR3 reads CASSFPDRVDYGYTF. Written as DNA, the CDR3 is TGTGCCAGTAGCTTCCCGGACAGGGTGGACTATGGCTACACCTTC.

The rearrangement joins TRBV19 to TRBJ1-2, with TRBD1 matching 9 bases. The CDR3 length is 14 residues. From germline, CDR1 is LNHDA and CDR2 SQIVND (reference sequence). V lost 4 bases, J lost 8 bases, and 8 bases stayed unmatched. The CDR3 DNA follows: TGTGCCAGTAGTACCCACAGGGGGCAAGAAGGCTACACCTTC. Protein product: CASSTHRGQEGYTF.

The J gene is TRBJ1-1, the V gene TRBV5-1; D may be TRBD1 (6 bases). Germline V gene sequence: CDR1 SGHRS, CDR2 YFSETQ. Trimming stripped 2 bases from V and 5 bases from J, with 10 bases between. The CDR3 totals 13 residues. As DNA, the CDR3 is TGCGCCAGCAGCTTAATACAGGGAACTGAAGCTTTCTTT. Encoded protein: CASSLIQGTEAFF.